The 18 T cell receptor beta chains below come from one sample, sequenced in a study of CD8 T cells in Susac syndrome. Reverse transcription used about 0.45 to 1 ug RNA and random hexamers. TCRdb independently ran MiXCR on the immunoSEQ multiplex PCR reads; one entry per CDR3 protein. The sample yields around 160,000 distinct CDR3 sequences, around 94% seen once. Specimen: CD4+ T cells from PBMCs. These receptor sequences come from a human donor in good health.

This chain links TRBV5-4 with TRBJ2-7; TRBD2 matches at 8 bases. J gave up 5 bases and V 3 bases, and 16 bases lay outside the gene matches. The CDR3 length is 17 residues. The germline gives CDR1 SGHNT, CDR2 YYREEE (reference sequence). The CDR3 DNA is TGTGCCAGCAGCTCCGGGGGTCGCCGGGGGGGCCGCAACGAGCAGTACTTC. Its translation is CASSSGGRRGGRNEQYF.

This chain links TRBV29-1 with TRBJ2-2; 8 positions agree with TRBD1. The CDR3 runs 13 residues. Germline V gene lookup returns CDR1 SQVTM and CDR2 ANQGSEA. The CDR3 here is CRARTGMRGELFF. The CDR3 DNA reads TGCAGGGCCCGGACAGGGATGAGGGGGGAGCTGTTTTTT.

The V gene is TRBV14, the J gene TRBJ1-2; TRBD1 matches 11 bases. V gave up 3 bases and J gave up 2 bases; unmatched junction bases: 5. The CDR3 loop spans 16 amino acids. The germline CDR1 and CDR2 sequences are SGHDN and FVKESK. CDR3 nucleotide sequence: TGTGCCAGCAGCCACGCCCGGACAGGGGGCAACTATGGCTACACCTTC. It yields the protein CASSHARTGGNYGYTF. Drawing the rest from reference TRBV14 and TRBJ1-2, the complete variable domain is EAGVTQFPSHSVIEKGQTVTLRCDPISGHDNLYWYRRVMGKEIKFLLHFVKESKQDESGMPNNRFLAERTGGTYSTLKVQPAELEDSGVYFCASSHARTGGNYGYTFGSGTRLTVV.

The V gene is TRBV2, the J gene TRBJ1-1; D ambiguous. CDR1 is SNHLY and CDR2 is FYNNEI in the germline V gene. Trimming cost V 7 bases and J 0 bases, with 12 bases left between them. The CDR3 is 14 residues long. CDR3 nucleotides: TGTGCCAGCAATGGCCAGCCCTTGAACACTGAAGCTTTCTTT. Protein: CASNGQPLNTEAFF.

The chain recombines TRBV13 with TRBJ2-7; 8 bases agree with TRBD2. CDR1 PRHDT and CDR2 FYEKMQ come from the germline V gene (reference sequence). Germline trimming cut 6 bases from V and 6 bases from J; bases unmatched to any gene: 16. The CDR3 has 16 residues. The CDR3 spells CASSLRSIAGTGEQYF. CDR3 sequence (DNA): TGTGCCAGCAGTCTCCGCTCTATAGCGGGGACGGGCGAGCAGTACTTC.

The rearrangement joins TRBV20-1 to TRBJ2-5; no clear D. From germline, CDR1 is DFQATT and CDR2 SNEGSKA (reference sequence). Trimming removed 5 bases from V and 1 base from J, with 11 bases in between. The CDR3 loop spans 13 amino acids. CDR3 loop: CSAAQSTQETQYF. The CDR3 DNA reads as TGCAGTGCTGCCCAGAGCACCCAAGAGACCCAGTACTTC.

V usage is TRBV25-1 and J usage is TRBJ2-5; 9 positions match TRBD1. This CDR3 comprises 15 residues. V gave up 2 bases and J gave up 7 bases; unmatched junction bases: 8. Germline CDR1 reads MGHDK; CDR2 reads SYGVNS. CDR3 protein: CASSEPRQGVGTQYF. The CDR3 bases are TGTGCCAGCAGTGAACCCAGACAGGGGGTAGGGACCCAGTACTTC.

The V call is TRBV27, the J call TRBJ1-1; weak D call: TRBD1 (6 bases). V lost 6 bases, J lost 1 base, and 12 bases lay in between. The CDR3 covers 14 residues. CDR1 MNHEY and CDR2 SMNVEV come from the germline V gene (reference sequence). CDR3 amino acids: CASRVQGPNTEAFF. CDR3 DNA sequence: TGTGCCAGCAGGGTACAGGGACCGAACACTGAAGCTTTCTTT.

The V gene is TRBV15, the J gene TRBJ2-5, with D tentatively TRBD2 (6 bases). CDR3 length equals 15 residues. V was cut by 1 base and J by 0 bases, with 9 bases left in between. Germline V lookup: CDR1 LNHNV, CDR2 YYDKDF (reference sequence). CDR3: CATSRAWGDQETQYF. In DNA form, the CDR3 reads TGTGCCACCAGCAGAGCTTGGGGGGACCAAGAGACCCAGTACTTC. The entire variable domain, with the rest obtained from reference TRBV15 and TRBJ2-5, is as follows: DAMVIQNPRYQVTQFGKPVTLSCSQTLNHNVMYWYQQKSSQAPKLLFHYYDKDFNNEADTPDNFQSRRPNTSFCFLDIRSPGLGDTAMYLCATSRAWGDQETQYFGPGTRLLVL.

The V call is TRBV9, the J call TRBJ2-6; D remains ambiguous. Trimming pared 4 bases from V and 0 bases from J, leaving 8 bases between. The CDR3 is 15 amino acids. The germline gives CDR1 SGDLS, CDR2 YYNGEE. CDR3 DNA sequence: TGTGCCAGCAGCAAGGGATTCTCTGGGGCCAACGTCCTGACTTTC. It is translated as CASSKGFSGANVLTF. Full variable domain (missing parts from reference TRBV9 and TRBJ2-6): DSGVTQTPKHLITATGQRVTLRCSPRSGDLSVYWYQQSLDQGLQFLIQYYNGEERAKGNILERFSAQQFPDLHSELNLSSLELGDSALYFCASSKGFSGANVLTFGAGSRLTVL.

The chain combines TRBV7-3 with TRBJ2-2; D may correspond to TRBD1 or TRBD2 (5 bases each). The length of the CDR3 is 16 residues. The ends were cut back, 5 bases at V and 6 bases at J, with 19 bases in the middle. Germline values: CDR1 SGHTA, CDR2 FQGTGA. The CDR3 spells CASSPLGTDKSGELFF. DNA for the CDR3: TGTGCCAGCAGCCCCCTCGGGACCGATAAGTCCGGGGAGCTGTTTTTT.

This chain joins TRBV5-1 and TRBJ1-4; D is unresolved. The germline V and J ends were trimmed by 1 base and 7 bases, with 11 bases remaining between them. This CDR3 is 14 amino acids long. CDR1 is SGHRS and CDR2 is YFSETQ in the germline V gene. The CDR3 DNA sequence: TGCGCCAGCAGCTTGAACCCCGCAAGTGAAAAACTGTTTTTT. Its protein is CASSLNPASEKLFF.

CDR3 sequence: CATSDSGTLTGELFF. The CDR3 DNA reads TGTGCCACCAGTGATTCCGGGACTCTCACCGGGGAGCTGTTTTTT. The chain employs TRBV24-1 and TRBJ2-2; D is perhaps TRBD2 (6 bases). The V end lost 2 bases, the J end lost 4 bases, and 10 bases lay between the germline ends. CDR1 is KGHDR, CDR2 SFDVKD, per germline. The CDR3 is 15 residues long.

The V call is TRBV9, the J call TRBJ2-1; 8 bases line up with TRBD1. Germline lookup yields CDR1 SGDLS and CDR2 YYNGEE. The CDR3 loop spans 19 amino acids. J was trimmed by 3 bases and V by 4 bases; bases with no gene match: 18. The CDR3 protein is CASSSKRQGALWFYNEQFF. The DNA for the CDR3 is TGTGCCAGCAGCTCGAAGAGGCAGGGGGCACTCTGGTTCTACAATGAGCAGTTCTTC.

The V and J genes are TRBV5-1 and TRBJ1-5; D remains unclear. V was clipped by 0 bases and J by 3 bases, with 7 bases between them. CDR1 SGHRS and CDR2 YFSETQ come from the germline V gene. The length of the CDR3 is 14 residues. The CDR3 sequence: CASSLAPTNQPQHF. CDR3 coding DNA: TGCGCCAGCAGCTTGGCACCGACCAATCAGCCCCAGCATTTT.

The chain employs TRBV3-1 and TRBJ2-3, with 9 bases identical to TRBD2. Looked up from germline, CDR1 is LGHDT and CDR2 is YNNKEL (reference sequence). The CDR3 runs to 14 residues. V lost 7 bases, J lost 2 bases, and 4 bases stayed unmatched. The CDR3: CASKASGATDTQYF. In DNA, the CDR3 is TGTGCCAGCAAGGCTAGCGGGGCCACAGATACGCAGTATTTT.

The rearrangement links TRBV29-1 to TRBJ2-5; 9 bases are a match to TRBD1. V lost 5 bases and J lost 5; bases outside the gene matches: 6. Germline lookup yields CDR1 SQVTM and CDR2 ANQGSEA. The CDR3 is 13 amino acids. Here the CDR3 DNA reads TGCAGCGTTTTAACAGGGGGCGGCGAGACCCAGTACTTC. Residues: CSVLTGGGETQYF.

The chain carries TRBV6-5 and TRBJ1-2; possible D gene TRBD1, 6 bases. V gave up 4 bases and J gave up 6 bases, with 15 bases separating them. Germline loops: CDR1 MNHEY, CDR2 SVGAGI. The CDR3 sequence is 14 residues long. The CDR3 here is CASSLGTGSNGYTF. The CDR3 DNA follows: TGTGCCAGCAGTTTGGGAACAGGGTCGAATGGCTACACCTTC.